The table lists the clone carrying this T cell receptor beta chain with a few counts. As yet, its antigen is unknown. This sample is drawn from a study of CD8 T cells in ankylosing spondylitis. Libraries of TCR beta came from quantitative 5'-RACE with molecular barcodes. TCRdb called the 5' RACE reads again in MiXCR, with one record for every CDR3 protein. The sample includes over 200,000 distinct CDR3 sequences, 8% to 11% seen only once; the top ten take roughly a fifth. Broader study findings: Peripheral blood held disease-linked clones only at relatively low frequency, and these were CD8+. Clones tied to disease were said to be significantly enriched in matched ankylosing spondylitis synovial fluid.

The specimen was blood, either unsorted or a sorted T cell fraction (not recorded which). This receptor was taken from a male donor with ankylosing spondylitis or in good health (not recorded which).

CDR3: CATSPGLGANVLTF. The CDR3 DNA follows: TGTGCCACCAGTCCAGGGTTGGGGGCCAACGTCCTGACTTTC. V usage is TRBV24-1 and J usage is TRBJ2-6; maybe TRBD1 (5 bases). This CDR3 spans 14 amino acids. Germline CDR1 reads KGHDR; CDR2 reads SFDVKD. V lost 6 bases and J lost 4, with 9 bases in between.